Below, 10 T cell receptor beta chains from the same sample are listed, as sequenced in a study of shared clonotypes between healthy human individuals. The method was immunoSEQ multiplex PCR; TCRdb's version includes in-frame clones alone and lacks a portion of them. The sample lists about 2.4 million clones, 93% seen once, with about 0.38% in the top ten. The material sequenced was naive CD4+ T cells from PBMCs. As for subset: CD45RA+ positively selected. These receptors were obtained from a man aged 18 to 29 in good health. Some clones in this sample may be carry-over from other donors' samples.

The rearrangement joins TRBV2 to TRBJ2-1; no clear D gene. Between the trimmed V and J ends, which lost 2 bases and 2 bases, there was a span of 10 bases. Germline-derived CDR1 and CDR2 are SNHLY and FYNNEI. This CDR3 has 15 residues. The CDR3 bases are TGTGCCAGCAGTGAAAGTAGACTGGCCTACAATGAGCAGTTCTTC. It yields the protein CASSESRLAYNEQFF.

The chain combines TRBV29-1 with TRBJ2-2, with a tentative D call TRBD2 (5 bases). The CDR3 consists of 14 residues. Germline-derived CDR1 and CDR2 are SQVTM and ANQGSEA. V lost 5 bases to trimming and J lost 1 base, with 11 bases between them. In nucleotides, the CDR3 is TGCAGCGTTACCCCAGGACTGAACACCGGGGAGCTGTTTTTT. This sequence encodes CSVTPGLNTGELFF.

The CDR3 coding sequence is TGCAGCGTCACCGGGACAGGGGAGACCCAGTACTTC. It specifies CSVTGTGETQYF. The rearrangement joins TRBV29-1 to TRBJ2-5, with 9 bases that match TRBD1. Germline CDR1 is SQVTM and CDR2 is ANQGSEA. The CDR3 has 12 residues. Trimming removed 6 bases from V and 5 bases from J; junction bases left unmatched: 4.

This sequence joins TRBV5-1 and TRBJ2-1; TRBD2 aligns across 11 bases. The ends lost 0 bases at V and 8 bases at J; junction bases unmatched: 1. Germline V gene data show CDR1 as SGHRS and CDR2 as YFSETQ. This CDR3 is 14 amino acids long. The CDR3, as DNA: TGCGCCAGCAGCTTGGGGGGACTAGCGGATGAGCAGTTCTTC. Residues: CASSLGGLADEQFF.

The CDR3 DNA reads as TGTGCCAGTAGTTCTATCGACACCCTCACTGAAGCTTTCTTT. Translation: CASSSIDTLTEAFF. The gene calls are TRBV19 and TRBJ1-1; D call uncertain. Germline V gene sequence: CDR1 LNHDA, CDR2 SQIVND (reference sequence). This CDR3 region has 14 residues. V was pared by 5 bases and J by 4 bases, with 14 bases between.

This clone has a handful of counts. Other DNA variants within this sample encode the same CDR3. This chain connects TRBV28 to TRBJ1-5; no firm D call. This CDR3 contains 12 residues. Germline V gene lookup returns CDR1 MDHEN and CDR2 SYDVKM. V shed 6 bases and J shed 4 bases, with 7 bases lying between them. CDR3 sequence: CASRGGNQPQHF. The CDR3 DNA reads TGTGCCAGCAGAGGAGGGAATCAGCCCCAGCATTTT. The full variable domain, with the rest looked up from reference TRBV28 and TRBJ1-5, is DVKVTQSSRYLVKRTGEKVFLECVQDMDHENMFWYRQDPGLGLRLIYFSYDVKMKEKGDIPEGYSVSREKKERFSLILESASTNQTSMYLCASRGGNQPQHFGDGTRLSIL.

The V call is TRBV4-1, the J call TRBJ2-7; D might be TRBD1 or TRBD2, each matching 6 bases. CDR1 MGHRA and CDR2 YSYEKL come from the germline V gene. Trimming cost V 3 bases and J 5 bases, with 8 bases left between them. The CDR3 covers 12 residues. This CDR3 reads CASSHGGNEQYF. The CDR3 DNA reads TGCGCCAGCAGCCACGGGGGCAACGAGCAGTACTTC.

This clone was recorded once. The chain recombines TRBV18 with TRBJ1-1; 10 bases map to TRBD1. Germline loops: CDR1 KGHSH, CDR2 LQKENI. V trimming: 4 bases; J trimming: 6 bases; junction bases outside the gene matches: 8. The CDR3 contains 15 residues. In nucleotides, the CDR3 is TGTGCCAGCTCACAGGGACAGGGGAAAATCGCTGAAGCTTTCTTT. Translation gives CASSQGQGKIAEAFF.

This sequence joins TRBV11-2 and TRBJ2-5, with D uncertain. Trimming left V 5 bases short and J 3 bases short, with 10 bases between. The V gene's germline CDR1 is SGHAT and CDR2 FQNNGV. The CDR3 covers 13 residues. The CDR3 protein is CASSKSLEETQYF. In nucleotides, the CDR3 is TGTGCCAGCAGCAAGAGCCTAGAAGAGACCCAGTACTTC.

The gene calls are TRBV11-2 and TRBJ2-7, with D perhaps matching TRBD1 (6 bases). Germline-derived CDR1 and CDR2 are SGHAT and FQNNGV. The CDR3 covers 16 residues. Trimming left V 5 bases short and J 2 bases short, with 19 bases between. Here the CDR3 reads CASSPVGRGRAYEQYF. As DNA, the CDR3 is TGTGCCAGCAGCCCAGTGGGCAGGGGAAGGGCCTACGAGCAGTACTTC. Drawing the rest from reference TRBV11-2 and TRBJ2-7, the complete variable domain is EAGVAQSPRYKIIEKRQSVAFWCNPISGHATLYWYQQILGQGPKLLIQFQNNGVVDDSQLPKDRFSAERLKGVDSTLKIQPAKLEDSAVYLCASSPVGRGRAYEQYFGPGTRLTVT.